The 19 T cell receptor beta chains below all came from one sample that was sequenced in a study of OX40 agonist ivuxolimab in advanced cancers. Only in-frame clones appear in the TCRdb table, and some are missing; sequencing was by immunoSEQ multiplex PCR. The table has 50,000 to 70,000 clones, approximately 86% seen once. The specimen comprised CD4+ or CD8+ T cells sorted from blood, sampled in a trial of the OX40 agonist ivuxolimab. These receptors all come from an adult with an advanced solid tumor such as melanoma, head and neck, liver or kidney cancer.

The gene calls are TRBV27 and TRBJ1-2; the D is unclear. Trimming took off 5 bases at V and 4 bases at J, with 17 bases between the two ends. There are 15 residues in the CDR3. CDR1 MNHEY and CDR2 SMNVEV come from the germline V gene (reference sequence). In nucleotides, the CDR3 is TGTGCCAGCAGTCCCTTAGGATTGATCCCCTATGGCTACACCTTC. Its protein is CASSPLGLIPYGYTF.

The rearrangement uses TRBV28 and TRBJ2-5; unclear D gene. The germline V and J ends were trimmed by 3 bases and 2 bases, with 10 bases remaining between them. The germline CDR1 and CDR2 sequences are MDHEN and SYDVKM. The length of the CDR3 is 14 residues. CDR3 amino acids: CASSFLALQETQYF. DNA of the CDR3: TGTGCCAGCAGTTTTCTGGCACTACAAGAGACCCAGTACTTC.

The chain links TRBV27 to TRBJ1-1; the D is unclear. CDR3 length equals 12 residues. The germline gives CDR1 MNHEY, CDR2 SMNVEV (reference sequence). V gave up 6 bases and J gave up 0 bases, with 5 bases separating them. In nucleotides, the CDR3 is TGTGCCAGCAGGTCGGTGAACACTGAAGCTTTCTTT. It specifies CASRSVNTEAFF.

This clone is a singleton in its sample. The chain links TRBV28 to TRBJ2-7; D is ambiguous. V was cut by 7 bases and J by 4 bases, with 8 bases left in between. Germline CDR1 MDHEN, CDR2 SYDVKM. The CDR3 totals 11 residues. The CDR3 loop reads CASNYGYEQYF. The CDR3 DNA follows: TGTGCCAGCAATTACGGTTACGAGCAGTACTTC.

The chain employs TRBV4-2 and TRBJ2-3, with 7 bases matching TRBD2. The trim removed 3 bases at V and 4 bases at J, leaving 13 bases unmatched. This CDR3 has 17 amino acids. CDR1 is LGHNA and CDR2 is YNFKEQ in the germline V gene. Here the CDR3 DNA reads TGTGCCAGCAGCCAGGAGGAAGTGGGGGGGAACTCAGATACGCAGTATTTT. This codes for CASSQEEVGGNSDTQYF.

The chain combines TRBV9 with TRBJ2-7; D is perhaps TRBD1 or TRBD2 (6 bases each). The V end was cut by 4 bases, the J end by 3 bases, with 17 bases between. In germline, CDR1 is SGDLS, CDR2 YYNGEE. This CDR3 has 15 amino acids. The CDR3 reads CASSPDGGPYYEQYF. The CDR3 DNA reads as TGTGCCAGCAGCCCCGATGGGGGGCCGTACTACGAGCAGTACTTC.

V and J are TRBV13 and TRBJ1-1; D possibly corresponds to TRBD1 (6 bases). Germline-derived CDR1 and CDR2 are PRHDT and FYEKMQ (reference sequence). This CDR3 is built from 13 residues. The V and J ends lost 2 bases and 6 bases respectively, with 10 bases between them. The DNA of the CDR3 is TGTGCCAGCAGCTTAAGGGGGGGCGCTGAAGCTTTCTTT. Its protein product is CASSLRGGAEAFF.

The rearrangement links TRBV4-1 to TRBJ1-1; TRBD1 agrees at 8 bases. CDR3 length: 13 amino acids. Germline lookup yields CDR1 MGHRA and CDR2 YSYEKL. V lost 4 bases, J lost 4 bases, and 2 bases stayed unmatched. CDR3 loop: CASSPGQGTEAFF. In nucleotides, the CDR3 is TGCGCCAGCAGCCCCGGACAGGGCACTGAAGCTTTCTTT.

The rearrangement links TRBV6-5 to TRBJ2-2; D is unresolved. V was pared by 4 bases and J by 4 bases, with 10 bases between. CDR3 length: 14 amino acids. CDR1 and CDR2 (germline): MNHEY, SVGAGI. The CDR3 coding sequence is TGTGCCAGCAGTTCCGCCGCTAGCACCGGGGAGCTGTTTTTT. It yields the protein CASSSAASTGELFF.

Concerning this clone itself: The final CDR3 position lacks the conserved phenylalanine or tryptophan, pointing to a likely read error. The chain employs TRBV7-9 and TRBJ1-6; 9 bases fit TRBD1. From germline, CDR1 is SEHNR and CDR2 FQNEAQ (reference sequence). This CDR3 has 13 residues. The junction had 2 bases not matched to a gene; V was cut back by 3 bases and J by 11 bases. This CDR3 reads CASSFGTGTPLHL. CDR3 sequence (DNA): TGTGCCAGCAGCTTTGGGACAGGGACACCCCTCCACCTT.

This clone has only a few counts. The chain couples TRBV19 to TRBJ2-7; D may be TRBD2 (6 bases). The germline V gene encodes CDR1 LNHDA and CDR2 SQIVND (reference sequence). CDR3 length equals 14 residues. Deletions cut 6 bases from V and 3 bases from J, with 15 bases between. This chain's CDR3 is CASSARDGSYEQYF. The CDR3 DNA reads TGTGCCAGTAGCGCTCGGGACGGGAGCTACGAGCAGTACTTC. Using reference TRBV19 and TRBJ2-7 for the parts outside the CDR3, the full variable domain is DGGITQSPKYLFRKEGQNVTLSCEQNLNHDAMYWYRQDPGQGLRLIYYSQIVNDFQKGDIAEGYSVSREKKESFPLTVTSAQKNPTAFYLCASSARDGSYEQYFGPGTRLTVT.

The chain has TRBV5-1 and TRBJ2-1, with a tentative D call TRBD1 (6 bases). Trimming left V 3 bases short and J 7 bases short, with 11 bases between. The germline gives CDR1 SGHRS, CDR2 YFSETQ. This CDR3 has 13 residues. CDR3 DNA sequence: TGCGCCAGCAGCTACCTTAGGGGGAATGAGCAGTTCTTC. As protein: CASSYLRGNEQFF.

The CDR3 DNA follows: TGTGCCAGCAGCTTAATTGGGGAGGACACTGAAGCTTTCTTT. Amino acid sequence: CASSLIGEDTEAFF. The chain joins TRBV27 to TRBJ1-1; D not resolved. Germline V gene data show CDR1 as MNHEY and CDR2 as SMNVEV (reference sequence). The CDR3 is made up of 14 amino acids. Trimming took 6 bases from V and 3 from J, leaving 14 bases between them.

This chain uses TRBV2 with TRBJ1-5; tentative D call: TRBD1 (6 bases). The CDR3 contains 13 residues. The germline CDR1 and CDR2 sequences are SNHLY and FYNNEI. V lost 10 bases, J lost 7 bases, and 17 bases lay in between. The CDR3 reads CAIKVDSWQPQHF. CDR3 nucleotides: TGTGCCATCAAAGTGGACAGTTGGCAGCCCCAGCATTTT.

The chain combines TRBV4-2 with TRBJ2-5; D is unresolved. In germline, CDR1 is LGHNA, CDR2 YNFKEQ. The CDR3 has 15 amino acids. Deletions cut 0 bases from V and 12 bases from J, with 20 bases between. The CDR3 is CASSQDRFGPEREYF. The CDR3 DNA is TGTGCCAGCAGCCAAGACCGATTTGGCCCGGAGAGAGAGTACTTC.

The CDR3 nucleotides read TGTGCCAGCAGCTTGGCGACGGGGGCTTTCTTT. Protein product: CASSLATGAFF. This sequence joins TRBV13 and TRBJ1-1; no clear D. Germline loops: CDR1 PRHDT, CDR2 FYEKMQ (reference sequence). This CDR3 spans 11 amino acids. Deletions cut 3 bases from V and 11 bases from J, with 10 bases between.

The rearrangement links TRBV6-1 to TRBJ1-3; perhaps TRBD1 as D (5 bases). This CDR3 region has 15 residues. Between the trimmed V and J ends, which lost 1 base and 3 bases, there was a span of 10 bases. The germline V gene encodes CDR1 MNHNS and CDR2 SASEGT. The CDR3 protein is CASSEVRGSGNTIYF. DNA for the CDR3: TGTGCCAGCAGTGAAGTGCGGGGGAGTGGAAACACCATATATTTT.

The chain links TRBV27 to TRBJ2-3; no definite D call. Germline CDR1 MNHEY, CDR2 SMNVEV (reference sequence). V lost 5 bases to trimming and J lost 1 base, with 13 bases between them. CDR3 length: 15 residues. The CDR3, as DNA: TGTGCCAGCAGTCCCCGTTTGGCAGGCACAGATACGCAGTATTTT. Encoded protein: CASSPRLAGTDTQYF.

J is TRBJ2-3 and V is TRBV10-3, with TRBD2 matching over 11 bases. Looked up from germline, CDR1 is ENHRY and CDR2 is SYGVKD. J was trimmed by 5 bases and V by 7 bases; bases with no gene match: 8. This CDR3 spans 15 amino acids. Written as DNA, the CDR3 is TGTGCCATCACGGTGGCTAGCGGGGGGATAGATACGCAGTATTTT. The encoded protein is CAITVASGGIDTQYF.